This TCR beta chain was recorded in a study of post-analysis software for immune sequencing data. Study summary: The disease courses covered relapsing-remitting, secondary progressive and progressive-relapsing multiple sclerosis.

Overall study results and limits: Pronounced co-clustering by F measure was evident among identically batched samples. People with multiple sclerosis had a significantly lower normalized Chao1 diversity than controls did. TRBV segments more frequent in patients than in controls numbered a few and included TRBV5-6, TRBV5-1 and TRBV20-1.

The authors incorporated unique molecular identifiers into the TCR beta cDNA libraries. Around 500,000 cDNA molecules came from approximately 1 to 10 million T cells. MiXCR, run by TCRdb on the PCR reads, gives a single entry per CDR3 protein. The sample yields some 260,000 distinct CDR3 sequences, 35% to 45% seen once. About this clonotype itself: As yet, its antigen is unknown.

V was pared by 2 bases and J by 4 bases, with 13 bases between. The germline V gene encodes CDR1 SGHKS and CDR2 YYEKEE (reference sequence). The CDR3 length is 14 residues. Source material: blood. This receptor was identified in a girl between 10 and 17 years old with multiple sclerosis. The rearrangement uses TRBV5-5 and TRBJ2-7; D is unresolved. As DNA, the CDR3 is TGTGCCAGCAGCTTCAACGACGGATCATACGAGCAGTACTTC. This encodes CASSFNDGSYEQYF.